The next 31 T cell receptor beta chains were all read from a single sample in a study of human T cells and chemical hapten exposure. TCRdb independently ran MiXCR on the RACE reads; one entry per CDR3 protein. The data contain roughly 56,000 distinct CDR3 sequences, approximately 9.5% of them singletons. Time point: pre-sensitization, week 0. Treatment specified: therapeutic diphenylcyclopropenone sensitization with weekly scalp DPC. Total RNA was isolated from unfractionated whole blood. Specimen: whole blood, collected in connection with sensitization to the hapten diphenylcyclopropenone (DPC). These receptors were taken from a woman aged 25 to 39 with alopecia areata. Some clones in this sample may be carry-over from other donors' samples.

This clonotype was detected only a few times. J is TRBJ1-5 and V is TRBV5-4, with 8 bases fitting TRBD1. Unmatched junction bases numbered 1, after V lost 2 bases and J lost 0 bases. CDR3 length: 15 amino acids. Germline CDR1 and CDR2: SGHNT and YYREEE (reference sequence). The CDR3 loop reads CASSLQGDSNQPQHF. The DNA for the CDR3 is TGTGCCAGCAGCTTACAGGGGGATAGCAATCAGCCCCAGCATTTT.

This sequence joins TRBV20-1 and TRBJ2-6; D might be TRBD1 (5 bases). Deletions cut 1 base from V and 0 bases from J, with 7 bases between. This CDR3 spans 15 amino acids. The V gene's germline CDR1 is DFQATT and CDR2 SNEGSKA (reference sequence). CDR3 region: CSARGGSSGANVLTF. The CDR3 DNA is TGCAGTGCTAGAGGGGGCAGCTCTGGGGCCAACGTCCTGACTTTC.

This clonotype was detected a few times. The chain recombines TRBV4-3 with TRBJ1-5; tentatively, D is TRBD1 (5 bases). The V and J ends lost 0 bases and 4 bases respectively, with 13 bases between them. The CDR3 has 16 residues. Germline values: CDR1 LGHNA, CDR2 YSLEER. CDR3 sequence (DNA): TGCGCCAGCAGCCAAGATATTTTGCCAGGGAATCAGCCCCAGCATTTT. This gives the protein CASSQDILPGNQPQHF.

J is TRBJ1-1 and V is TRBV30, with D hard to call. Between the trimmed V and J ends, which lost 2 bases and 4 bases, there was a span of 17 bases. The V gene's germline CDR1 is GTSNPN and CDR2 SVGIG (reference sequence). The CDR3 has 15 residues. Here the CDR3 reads CAWSLGVGLSTEAFF. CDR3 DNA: TGTGCCTGGAGTCTTGGGGTTGGCCTTAGCACTGAAGCTTTCTTT. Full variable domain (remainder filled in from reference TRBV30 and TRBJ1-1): SQTIHQWPATLVQPVGSPLSLECTVEGTSNPNLYWYRQAAGRGLQLLFYSVGIGQISSEVPQNLSASRPQDRQFILSSKKLLLSDSGFYLCAWSLGVGLSTEAFFGQGTRLTVV.

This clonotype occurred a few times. CDR3 residues: CSRGGWTDTQYF. The CDR3 DNA reads TGCAGTCGAGGGGGATGGACAGATACGCAGTATTTT. V is TRBV20-1 and J is TRBJ2-3; maybe TRBD1 (6 bases). This CDR3 spans 12 amino acids. Trimming removed 8 bases at V and 3 bases at J, with 12 bases between. Germline V gene sequence: CDR1 DFQATT, CDR2 SNEGSKA (reference sequence).

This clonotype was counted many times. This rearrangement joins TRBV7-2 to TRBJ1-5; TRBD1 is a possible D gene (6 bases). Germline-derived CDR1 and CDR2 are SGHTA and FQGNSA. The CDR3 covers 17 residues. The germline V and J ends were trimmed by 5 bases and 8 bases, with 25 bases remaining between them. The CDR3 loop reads CASSINAQAGAGKPQHF. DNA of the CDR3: TGTGCCAGCAGCATAAACGCGCAGGCAGGGGCTGGTAAGCCCCAGCATTTT.

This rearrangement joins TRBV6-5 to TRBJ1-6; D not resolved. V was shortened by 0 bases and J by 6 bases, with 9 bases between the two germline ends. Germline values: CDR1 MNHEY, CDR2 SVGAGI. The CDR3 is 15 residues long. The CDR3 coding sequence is TGTGCCAGCAGTTACTCCCTGGGGAGTAATTCACCCCTCCACTTT. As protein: CASSYSLGSNSPLHF.

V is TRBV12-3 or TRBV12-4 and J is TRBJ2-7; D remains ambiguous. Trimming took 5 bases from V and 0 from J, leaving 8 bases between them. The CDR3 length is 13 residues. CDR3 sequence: CASSRTYSYEQYF. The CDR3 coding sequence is TGTGCCAGCAGTCGGACCTACTCCTACGAGCAGTACTTC.

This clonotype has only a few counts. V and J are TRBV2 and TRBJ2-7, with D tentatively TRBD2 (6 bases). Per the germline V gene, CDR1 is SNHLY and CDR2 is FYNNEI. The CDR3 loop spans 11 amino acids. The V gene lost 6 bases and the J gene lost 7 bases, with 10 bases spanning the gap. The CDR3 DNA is TGTGCCAGCAGCGGTGCGGGAGAGCAGTACTTC. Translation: CASSGAGEQYF.

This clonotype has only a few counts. The CDR3 loop reads CSASVGDSLKTQYF. For the CDR3, the DNA is TGCAGTGCTAGCGTCGGAGACTCCTTAAAGACCCAGTACTTC. This chain joins TRBV20-1 and TRBJ2-5; D gene uncertain. Germline CDR1 DFQATT, CDR2 SNEGSKA (reference sequence). The germline V and J ends were trimmed by 3 bases and 6 bases, with 17 bases remaining between them. This CDR3 region has 14 residues.

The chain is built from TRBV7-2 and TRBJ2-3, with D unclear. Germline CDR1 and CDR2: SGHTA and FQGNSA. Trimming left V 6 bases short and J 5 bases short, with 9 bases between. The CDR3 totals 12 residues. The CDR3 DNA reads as TGTGCCAGCAGGCAGTGGGGAGATACGCAGTATTTT. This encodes CASRQWGDTQYF.

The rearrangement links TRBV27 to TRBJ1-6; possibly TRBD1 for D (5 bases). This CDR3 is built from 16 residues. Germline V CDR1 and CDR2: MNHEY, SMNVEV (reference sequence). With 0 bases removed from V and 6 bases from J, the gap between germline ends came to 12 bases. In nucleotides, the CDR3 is TGTGCCAGCAGTTTATCGGGTCAGGGTCTTAATTCACCCCTCCACTTT. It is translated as CASSLSGQGLNSPLHF.

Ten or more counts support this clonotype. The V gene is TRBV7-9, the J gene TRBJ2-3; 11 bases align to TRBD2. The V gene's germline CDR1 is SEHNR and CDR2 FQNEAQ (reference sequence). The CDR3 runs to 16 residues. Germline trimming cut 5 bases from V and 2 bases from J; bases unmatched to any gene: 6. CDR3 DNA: TGTGCCAGCAGCCCTCCGACTAGCGGGGCCACAGATACGCAGTATTTT. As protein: CASSPPTSGATDTQYF.

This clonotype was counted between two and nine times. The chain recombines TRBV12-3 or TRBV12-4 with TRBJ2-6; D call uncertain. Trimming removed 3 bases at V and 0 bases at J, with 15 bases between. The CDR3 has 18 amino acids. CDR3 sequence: CASSFPGMEYSGANVLTF. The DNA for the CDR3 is TGTGCCAGCAGTTTCCCTGGGATGGAGTACTCTGGGGCCAACGTCCTGACTTTC.

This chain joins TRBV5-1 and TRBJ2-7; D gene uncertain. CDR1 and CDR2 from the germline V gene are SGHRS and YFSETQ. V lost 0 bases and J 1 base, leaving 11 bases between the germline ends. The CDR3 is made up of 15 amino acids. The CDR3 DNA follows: TGCGCCAGCAGCTTGGAGGGAATTTGGTCCTACGAGCAGTACTTC. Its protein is CASSLEGIWSYEQYF.

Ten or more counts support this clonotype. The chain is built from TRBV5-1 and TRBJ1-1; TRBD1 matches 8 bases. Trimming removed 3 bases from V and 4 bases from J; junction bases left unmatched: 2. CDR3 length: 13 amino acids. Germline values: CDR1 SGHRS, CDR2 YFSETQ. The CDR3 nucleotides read TGCGCCAGCAGCTATGGACAGGGCACTGAAGCTTTCTTT. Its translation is CASSYGQGTEAFF.

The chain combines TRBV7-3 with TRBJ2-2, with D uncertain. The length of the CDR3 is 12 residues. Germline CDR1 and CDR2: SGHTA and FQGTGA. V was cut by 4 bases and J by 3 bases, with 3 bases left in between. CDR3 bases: TGTGCCAGCAGCTCCTACACCGGGGAGCTGTTTTTT. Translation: CASSSYTGELFF.

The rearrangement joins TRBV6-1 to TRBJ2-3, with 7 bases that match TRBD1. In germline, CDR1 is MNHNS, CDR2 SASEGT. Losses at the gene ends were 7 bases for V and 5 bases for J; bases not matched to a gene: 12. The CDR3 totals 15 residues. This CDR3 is CASKTKTGSVDTQYF. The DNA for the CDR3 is TGTGCCAGCAAAACAAAGACAGGGTCGGTAGATACGCAGTATTTT.

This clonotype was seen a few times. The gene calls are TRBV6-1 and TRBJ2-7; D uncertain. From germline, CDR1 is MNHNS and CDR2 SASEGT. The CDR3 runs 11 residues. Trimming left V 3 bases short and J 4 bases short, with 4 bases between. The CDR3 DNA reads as TGTGCCAGCAGTGAGGAGTACGAGCAGTACTTC. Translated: CASSEEYEQYF.

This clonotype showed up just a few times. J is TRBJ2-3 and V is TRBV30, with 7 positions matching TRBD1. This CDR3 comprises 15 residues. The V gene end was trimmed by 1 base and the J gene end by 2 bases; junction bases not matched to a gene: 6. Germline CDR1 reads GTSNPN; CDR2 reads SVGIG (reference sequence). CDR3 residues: CAWSGGDRFTDTQYF. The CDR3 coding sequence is TGTGCCTGGAGTGGAGGGGACAGATTCACAGATACGCAGTATTTT. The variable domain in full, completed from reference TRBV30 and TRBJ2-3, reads SQTIHQWPATLVQPVGSPLSLECTVEGTSNPNLYWYRQAAGRGLQLLFYSVGIGQISSEVPQNLSASRPQDRQFILSSKKLLLSDSGFYLCAWSGGDRFTDTQYFGPGTRLTVL.

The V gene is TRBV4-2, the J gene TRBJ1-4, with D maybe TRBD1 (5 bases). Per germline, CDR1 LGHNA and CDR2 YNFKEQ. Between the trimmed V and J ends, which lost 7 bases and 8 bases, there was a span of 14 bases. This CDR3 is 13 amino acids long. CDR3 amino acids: CASTGVGTEKLFF. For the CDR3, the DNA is TGTGCCAGCACCGGCGTAGGGACCGAAAAACTGTTTTTT.

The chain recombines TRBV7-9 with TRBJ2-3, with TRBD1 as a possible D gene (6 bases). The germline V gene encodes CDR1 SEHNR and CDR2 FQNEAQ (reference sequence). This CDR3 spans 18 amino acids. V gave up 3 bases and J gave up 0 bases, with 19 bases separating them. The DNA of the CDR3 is TGTGCCAGCAGCTTGGGCTCCACAGGGCCCGATAGCACAGATACGCAGTATTTT. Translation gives CASSLGSTGPDSTDTQYF.

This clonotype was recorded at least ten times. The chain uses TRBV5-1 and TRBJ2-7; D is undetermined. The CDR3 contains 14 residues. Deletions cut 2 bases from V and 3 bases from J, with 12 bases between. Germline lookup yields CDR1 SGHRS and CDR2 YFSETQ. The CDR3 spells CASSFSGQVYEQYF. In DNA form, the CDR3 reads TGCGCCAGCAGCTTCTCCGGCCAGGTCTACGAGCAGTACTTC.

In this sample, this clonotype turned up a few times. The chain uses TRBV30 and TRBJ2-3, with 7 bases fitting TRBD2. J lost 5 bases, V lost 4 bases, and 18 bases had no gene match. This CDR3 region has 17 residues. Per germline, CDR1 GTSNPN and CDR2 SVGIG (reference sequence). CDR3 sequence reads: CAWTSIRTSQFGDTQYF. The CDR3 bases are TGTGCCTGGACCTCCATTCGGACTAGTCAGTTTGGAGATACGCAGTATTTT.

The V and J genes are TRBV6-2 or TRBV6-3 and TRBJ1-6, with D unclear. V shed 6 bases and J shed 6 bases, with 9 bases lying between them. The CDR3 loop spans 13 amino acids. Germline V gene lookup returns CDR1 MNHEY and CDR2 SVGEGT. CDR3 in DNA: TGTGCCAGCAGCGGAGGCCGTAATTCACCCCTCCACTTT. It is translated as CASSGGRNSPLHF.

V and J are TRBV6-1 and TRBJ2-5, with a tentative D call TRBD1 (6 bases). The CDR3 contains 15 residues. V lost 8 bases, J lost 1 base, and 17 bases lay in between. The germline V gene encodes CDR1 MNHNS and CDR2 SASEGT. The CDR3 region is CASRQGTPIQETQYF. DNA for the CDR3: TGTGCCAGCCGCCAGGGGACCCCGATCCAAGAGACCCAGTACTTC.

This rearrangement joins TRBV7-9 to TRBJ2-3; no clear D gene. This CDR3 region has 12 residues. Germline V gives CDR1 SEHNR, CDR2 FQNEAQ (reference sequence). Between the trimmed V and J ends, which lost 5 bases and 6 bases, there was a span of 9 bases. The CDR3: CASSPTRDTQYF. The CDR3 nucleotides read TGTGCCAGCAGCCCCACCCGGGATACGCAGTATTTT.

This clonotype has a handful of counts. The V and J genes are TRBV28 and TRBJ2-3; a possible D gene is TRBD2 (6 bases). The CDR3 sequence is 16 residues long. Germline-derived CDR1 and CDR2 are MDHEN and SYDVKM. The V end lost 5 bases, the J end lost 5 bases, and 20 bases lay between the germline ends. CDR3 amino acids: CASSPPRGGEGDTQYF. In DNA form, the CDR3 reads TGTGCCAGCAGTCCCCCCCGGGGAGGAGAGGGAGATACGCAGTATTTT.

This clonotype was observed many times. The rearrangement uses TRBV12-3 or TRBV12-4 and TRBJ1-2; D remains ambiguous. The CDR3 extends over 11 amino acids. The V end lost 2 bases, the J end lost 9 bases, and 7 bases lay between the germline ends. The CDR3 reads CASSLSTSYTF. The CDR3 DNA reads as TGTGCCAGCAGTTTATCCACTAGCTACACCTTC.

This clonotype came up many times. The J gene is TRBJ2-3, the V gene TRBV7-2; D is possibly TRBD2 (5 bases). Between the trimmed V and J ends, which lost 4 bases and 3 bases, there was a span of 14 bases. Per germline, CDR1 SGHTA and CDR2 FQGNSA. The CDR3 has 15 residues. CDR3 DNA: TGTGCCAGCAGCTCCTTATCCTGGAGGACAGATACGCAGTATTTT. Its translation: CASSSLSWRTDTQYF.

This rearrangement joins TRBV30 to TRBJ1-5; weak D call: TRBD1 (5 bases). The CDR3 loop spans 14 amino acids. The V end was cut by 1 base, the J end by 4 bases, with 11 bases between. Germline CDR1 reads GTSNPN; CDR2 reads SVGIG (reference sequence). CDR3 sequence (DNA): TGTGCCTGGAGTGCACAGGCCACAAATCAGCCCCAGCATTTT. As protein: CAWSAQATNQPQHF. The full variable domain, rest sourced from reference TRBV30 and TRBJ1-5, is SQTIHQWPATLVQPVGSPLSLECTVEGTSNPNLYWYRQAAGRGLQLLFYSVGIGQISSEVPQNLSASRPQDRQFILSSKKLLLSDSGFYLCAWSAQATNQPQHFGDGTRLSIL.